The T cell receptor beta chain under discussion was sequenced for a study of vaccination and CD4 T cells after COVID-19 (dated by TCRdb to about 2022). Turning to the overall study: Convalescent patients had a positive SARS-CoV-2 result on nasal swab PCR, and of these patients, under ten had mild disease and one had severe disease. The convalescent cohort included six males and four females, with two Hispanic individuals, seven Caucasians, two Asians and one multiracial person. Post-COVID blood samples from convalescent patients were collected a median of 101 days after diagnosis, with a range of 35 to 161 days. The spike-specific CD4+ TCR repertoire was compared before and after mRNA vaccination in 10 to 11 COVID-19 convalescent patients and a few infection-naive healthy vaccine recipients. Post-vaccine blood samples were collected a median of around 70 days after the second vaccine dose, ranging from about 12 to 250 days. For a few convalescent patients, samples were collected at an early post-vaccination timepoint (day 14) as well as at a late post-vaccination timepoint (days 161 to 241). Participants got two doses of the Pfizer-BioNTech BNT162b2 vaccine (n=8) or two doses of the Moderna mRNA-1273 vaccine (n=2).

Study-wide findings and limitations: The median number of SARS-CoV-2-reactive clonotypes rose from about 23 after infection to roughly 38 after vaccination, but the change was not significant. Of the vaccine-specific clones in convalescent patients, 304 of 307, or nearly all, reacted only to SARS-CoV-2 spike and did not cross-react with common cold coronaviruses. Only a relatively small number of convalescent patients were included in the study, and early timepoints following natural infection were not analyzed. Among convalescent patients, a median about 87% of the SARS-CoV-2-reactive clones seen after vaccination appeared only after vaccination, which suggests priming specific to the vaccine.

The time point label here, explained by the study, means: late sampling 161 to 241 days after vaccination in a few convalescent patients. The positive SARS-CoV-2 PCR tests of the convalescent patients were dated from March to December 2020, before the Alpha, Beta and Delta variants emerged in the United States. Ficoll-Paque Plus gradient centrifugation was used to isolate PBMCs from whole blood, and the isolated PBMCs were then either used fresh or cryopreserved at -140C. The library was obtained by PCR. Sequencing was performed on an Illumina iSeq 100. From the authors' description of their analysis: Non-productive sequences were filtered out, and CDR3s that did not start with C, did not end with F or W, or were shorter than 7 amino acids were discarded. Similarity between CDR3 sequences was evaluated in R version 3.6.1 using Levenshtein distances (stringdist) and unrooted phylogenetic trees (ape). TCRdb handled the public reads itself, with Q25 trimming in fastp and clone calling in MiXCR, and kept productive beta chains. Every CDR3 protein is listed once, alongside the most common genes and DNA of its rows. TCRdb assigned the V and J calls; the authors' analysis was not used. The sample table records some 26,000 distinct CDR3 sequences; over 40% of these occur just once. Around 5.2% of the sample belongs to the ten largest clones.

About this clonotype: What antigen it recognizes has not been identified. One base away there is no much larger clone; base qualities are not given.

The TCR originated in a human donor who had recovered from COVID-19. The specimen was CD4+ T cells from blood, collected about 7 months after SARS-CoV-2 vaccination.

The CDR3 protein: CASSLSTGATEAFF. The nucleotide sequence reads TGTGCCAGCAGTTTATCGACAGGGGCCACTGAAGCTTTCTTT. The chain is assembled from TRBV27 and TRBJ1-1; TRBD1 matches 8 bases in the middle. V is cut back by 0 bases and J by 4 bases, with 1 base in the junction unmatched. CDR1 is given as MNHEY and CDR2 as SMNVEV, both from the germline V gene (reference sequence). From cysteine to phenylalanine, the CDR3 is 14 amino acids long. The DNA shown is the 42-base CDR3, in frame from base 1.